This T cell receptor (beta chain) is from a study of chemoradiotherapy in HPV16-positive cancers (dated 2022 in TCRdb). In the study overall: Candidate HPV-specific T-cell clones and common TCR motifs were defined by functional T-cell assays performed on cells from two HPV16-positive patients. The study asked whether T-cell immunity to the HPV oncoproteins E6 and E7 changes during chemoradiotherapy and whether this immunity affects survival. TCR repertoires from over 75 patients with HPV-related cancers were then used to track the candidate HPV-specific TCRs and motifs. Broader findings and caveats from the paper: Expansion of candidate HPV-specific clones and E7-related TCR motifs was observed in the tumor microenvironment during treatment, whereas no such expansion was observed for non-HPV-specific T cells. Improved recurrence-free survival in HPV16-positive patients was associated with expansion of HPV-responsive T cells during chemoradiotherapy. Only a couple of HPV16-positive patients were used to derive the functional definition of HPV-specific T cells, and the survival association was reported for HPV16-positive patients.

Repertoires were sampled multiple times during chemoradiotherapy, which allowed clonal expansion in the tumor microenvironment to be followed. As concerns this clone: Its cognate antigen has yet to be identified. Base qualities are not provided; no much larger clone lies one nucleotide away.

Library creation used the immunoSEQ multiplex PCR assay. In its TCRdb copy, this immuneACCESS table keeps in-frame sequences only and misses some clones. Where compared with another copy, unresolved V genes explain less than half of these, and the others have no known cause. The sample records some 930 clones, around 90% of which are singletons. Jointly, the top ten make up more than 8% of the sample. The CDR3, from cysteine to phenylalanine, totals 15 residues. The DNA shown is the 45-base CDR3, in frame from base 1. The germline V gene (reference sequence) sets CDR1 to LNHDA and CDR2 to SQIVND. After removal of 5 bases from V and 5 bases from J, the junction retains 9 bases not matched to a gene.

This material consisted of tumor tissue, taken from a patient who underwent chemoradiotherapy. This clonotype was sampled from a human donor with HPV-associated anogenital cancer. The receptor chain draws on TRBV19 and TRBJ2-5; TRBD2 lines up with 9 middle nucleotides. In nucleotide form, the sequence is TGTGCCAGTAGTTGGGCGGGGGGGAGTAGGGAGACCCAGTACTTC. Its coded protein is CASSWAGGSRETQYF. Supplemented by the reference TRBV19 and TRBJ2-5 proteins around the CDR3, the complete variable domain is DGGITQSPKYLFRKEGQNVTLSCEQNLNHDAMYWYRQDPGQGLRLIYYSQIVNDFQKGDIAEGYSVSREKKESFPLTVTSAQKNPTAFYLCASSWAGGSRETQYFGPGTRLLVL.